Reported below is one TCR beta chain. One junction end does not reproduce the germline sequence, and a read error may be involved. The germline gives CDR1 SGHNT, CDR2 YYREEE (reference sequence). This CDR3 has 15 amino acids. The sample comes from a study of blood T cell repertoires in COVID-19. Sequencing used immunoSEQ multiplex PCR; TCRdb keeps in-frame clones, though not all of them. The profile covers 270,000 or so clones, with 85% to 90% appearing a single time and over 8.5% taken by the ten largest. The sequenced material came from peripheral blood. The receptor's source is a woman between 25 and 40 years old with COVID-19, enrolled during active disease. The chain carries TRBV5-4 and TRBJ2-3; 8 bases line up with TRBD2. CDR3 residues: CSLRSNAGGGDTQYF. CDR3 DNA: TGCTCCTTGCGGTCGAACGCCGGGGGGGGAGATACGCAGTATTTT.